This T cell receptor beta chain was found in a study of memory CD4+ T cells and cytomegalovirus serostatus. Study-level results: Suggested: most of the CMV-linked TCR signature lies in CD4+ memory cells. CD4+ memory repertoires contained about two fifths of the 164 reported CMV TCRbeta sequences.

Sequenced by immunoSEQ multiplex PCR; TCRdb stores in-frame clones only, minus some. The repertoire holds 58,000 or so clones, about 68% seen once, with 2.6% in the top ten. The sort gate was single viable CD3+CD4+CD8-CD45RO+ cells for memory CD4+ T cells. Details on this clone: Antigen: not known.

V gave up 7 bases and J gave up 3 bases; unmatched junction bases: 6. The CDR3 length is 14 residues. Germline lookup yields CDR1 MNHNS and CDR2 SASEGT. Material: memory CD4+ T cells from blood. The chain employs TRBV6-1 and TRBJ1-5, with TRBD1 matching over 7 bases. The TCR sequence derives from an adult in good health and CMV-seropositive. DNA of the CDR3: TGTGCCAGCAATAGGGACAGCTTCAATCAGCCCCAGCATTTT. The encoded protein is CASNRDSFNQPQHF.